A selection of T cell receptor beta chains follows, all from one sample in a study of cytomegalovirus exposure and HLA in healthy donors. Libraries were prepared by immunoSEQ multiplex PCR; TCRdb keeps only in-frame clonotypes and omits some of them. The sample shows about 160,000 clones, around 92% of them seen only once. The specimen sequenced was PBMCs. These receptors originate from a man aged 18 to 29 in good health and CMV-seropositive. The CDR3 runs from the conserved cysteine through the conserved F or W. A D gene is named only where the DNA matches it firmly. Some rows mark clone size as missing; the rest say once, few, many or name a class of expanded clone.

clone_size: .; v_call: TRBV7-8; j_call: TRBJ2-1; d_call: TRBD1; cdr3_nt: TGTGCCAGCAGCGGGGACAGGGGCGCTGAGCAGTTCTTC; cdr3_aa: CASSGDRGAEQFF
clone_size: .; v_call: TRBV6-5; j_call: TRBJ2-1; d_call: TRBD2; cdr3_nt: TGTGCCAGCAGTTACTCCCAAGGGGGCGGGAGGGCCCCCCAGTTCTTC; cdr3_aa: CASSYSQGGGRAPQFF
clone_size: .; v_call: TRBV7-9; j_call: TRBJ2-2; d_call: .; cdr3_nt: TGTGCCAGCAGCTTGATGGGGGCCACCGGGGAGCTGTTTTTT; cdr3_aa: CASSLMGATGELFF
clone_size: .; v_call: TRBV2; j_call: TRBJ2-1; d_call: TRBD1; cdr3_nt: TGTGCCAGCAGTCTGGACAGGGACAATGAGCAGTTCTTC; cdr3_aa: CASSLDRDNEQFF
clone_size: .; v_call: TRBV9; j_call: TRBJ1-1; d_call: TRBD1; cdr3_nt: TGTGCCAGCAGCATGGAACAGGGGAATGAAGCTTTCTTT; cdr3_aa: CASSMEQGNEAFF
clone_size: .; v_call: TRBV27; j_call: TRBJ1-2; d_call: .; cdr3_nt: TGTGTCAGCAGTTCCGGGGCGGGAGGCTACACCTTC; cdr3_aa: CVSSSGAGGYTF
clone_size: .; v_call: TRBV7-3; j_call: TRBJ2-7; d_call: TRBD1; cdr3_nt: TGTGCCAGCAGCCTCACAGGGGTAGGGAAAAACGAGCAGTACTTC; cdr3_aa: CASSLTGVGKNEQYF
clone_size: .; v_call: TRBV28; j_call: TRBJ1-5; d_call: .; cdr3_nt: TGTGCCAGCAGTACAGGGTATCGCAATCAGCCCCAGCATTTT; cdr3_aa: CASSTGYRNQPQHF
clone_size: few; v_call: TRBV7-8; j_call: TRBJ2-7; d_call: .; cdr3_nt: TGTGCCAGCAGCTTAGATGGGGCAGGGTACGAGCAGTACTTC; cdr3_aa: CASSLDGAGYEQYF
clone_size: once; v_call: TRBV6-5; j_call: TRBJ2-5; d_call: .; cdr3_nt: TGTGCCAGCTCCCCTCGACTGAAGCAAGAGACCCAGTACTTC; cdr3_aa: CASSPRLKQETQYF
clone_size: few; v_call: TRBV4-1; j_call: TRBJ2-7; d_call: .; cdr3_nt: TGCGCCAGCAGCCAAGCCGGGACAAGGACCTACGAGCAGTACTTC; cdr3_aa: CASSQAGTRTYEQYF
clone_size: .; v_call: TRBV2; j_call: TRBJ1-1; d_call: TRBD1; cdr3_nt: TGTGCCAGCAGTGAAAGGGACAGGGGGAACACTGAAGCTTTCTTT; cdr3_aa: CASSERDRGNTEAFF
clone_size: .; v_call: TRBV5-5; j_call: TRBJ2-5; d_call: TRBD1; cdr3_nt: TGTGCCAGCAGCTTTACCCTACAGGGGGCCGCGGAGACCCAGTACTTC; cdr3_aa: CASSFTLQGAAETQYF
clone_size: once; v_call: TRBV5-1; j_call: TRBJ2-7; d_call: TRBD1; cdr3_nt: TGCGCCAGCAGCAGAGCGGGACAGGGATACGAGCAGTACTTC; cdr3_aa: CASSRAGQGYEQYF
clone_size: .; v_call: TRBV7-9; j_call: TRBJ2-7; d_call: .; cdr3_nt: TGTGCCAGCAGCTTAGTTGCGGGCTACGAGCAGTACTTC; cdr3_aa: CASSLVAGYEQYF
clone_size: .; v_call: TRBV19; j_call: TRBJ1-5; d_call: TRBD1; cdr3_nt: TGTGCCAGTAGTGACGGGACAGGGGGTCCTCAGCCCCAGCATTTT; cdr3_aa: CASSDGTGGPQPQHF
clone_size: .; v_call: TRBV30; j_call: TRBJ1-5; d_call: TRBD1; cdr3_nt: TGTGCCTGGGCTAGTAGGCCAGGGGGATCCAATCAGCCCCAGCATTTT; cdr3_aa: CAWASRPGGSNQPQHF
clone_size: .; v_call: TRBV6-1; j_call: TRBJ2-1; d_call: TRBD2; cdr3_nt: TGTGCCAGCAGTGAAGCTCGGTCTAGCGGGGTTTACAATGAGCAGTTCTTC; cdr3_aa: CASSEARSSGVYNEQFF
clone_size: .; v_call: TRBV28; j_call: TRBJ1-1; d_call: .; cdr3_nt: TGTGCCAGTCGCGTTGGACAGCAGAACACTGAAGCTTTCTTT; cdr3_aa: CASRVGQQNTEAFF
clone_size: .; v_call: TRBV2; j_call: TRBJ2-2; d_call: .; cdr3_nt: TGTGCCAGCAGTGAATACGCCGAGGCCGGCGCCACCGGGGAGCTGTTTTTT; cdr3_aa: CASSEYAEAGATGELFF
clone_size: .; v_call: TRBV9; j_call: TRBJ2-1; d_call: TRBD2; cdr3_nt: TGTGCCAGCAGCGCGCGGGAGGGCCGGGGCAATGAGCAGTTCTTC; cdr3_aa: CASSAREGRGNEQFF
clone_size: .; v_call: TRBV7-2; j_call: TRBJ2-3; d_call: TRBD2; cdr3_nt: TGTGCCAGCAGCTTAGGCCCCGGGAGGGCCGCAGATACGCAGTATTTT; cdr3_aa: CASSLGPGRAADTQYF
clone_size: .; v_call: TRBV12-1; j_call: TRBJ2-5; d_call: .; cdr3_nt: TGTGCCAGCAGCTTTGGTCTAGCGGGAGAGACCCAGTACTTC; cdr3_aa: CASSFGLAGETQYF
clone_size: .; v_call: TRBV27; j_call: TRBJ1-5; d_call: .; cdr3_nt: TGTGCCAGCAGTTTAAGGGGCCTCAATCAGCCCCAGCATTTT; cdr3_aa: CASSLRGLNQPQHF
clone_size: .; v_call: TRBV2; j_call: TRBJ2-5; d_call: .; cdr3_nt: TGTGCCAGCAATGGTGCGGGGAAGCAAGAGACCCAGTACTTC; cdr3_aa: CASNGAGKQETQYF
clone_size: .; v_call: TRBV11-2; j_call: TRBJ2-7; d_call: TRBD1; cdr3_nt: TGTGCCAGCAGCTCCCGGGGACAGAGCTCCTACGAGCAGTACTTC; cdr3_aa: CASSSRGQSSYEQYF
clone_size: .; v_call: TRBV4-1; j_call: TRBJ2-1; d_call: TRBD2; cdr3_nt: TGCGCCAGCAGCCAAGATGCTAGCGGGGCGTACAATGAGCAGTTCTTC; cdr3_aa: CASSQDASGAYNEQFF
clone_size: .; v_call: TRBV7-9; j_call: TRBJ1-4; d_call: .; cdr3_nt: TGTGCCAGCAGCCCGCTTCGGACTAATGAAAAACTGTTTTTT; cdr3_aa: CASSPLRTNEKLFF
clone_size: .; v_call: TRBV20-1; j_call: TRBJ2-1; d_call: .; cdr3_nt: TGCAGTGCTAGACTCGGTAATGAGCAGTTCTTC; cdr3_aa: CSARLGNEQFF
clone_size: .; v_call: TRBV19; j_call: TRBJ1-1; d_call: TRBD1; cdr3_nt: TGTGCCAGTAGTATCCTAAACCCGGGACAGGGGAACACTGAAGCTTTCTTT; cdr3_aa: CASSILNPGQGNTEAFF
clone_size: .; v_call: TRBV30; j_call: TRBJ1-5; d_call: .; cdr3_nt: TGTGCTGTGGCGGCGGGGGGAAATCAGCCCCAGCATTTT; cdr3_aa: CAVAAGGNQPQHF
clone_size: few; v_call: TRBV5-1; j_call: TRBJ2-1; d_call: TRBD2; cdr3_nt: TGCGCCAGCAGCTTAGGACTAGCGGGGTACAATGAGCAGTTCTTC; cdr3_aa: CASSLGLAGYNEQFF
clone_size: .; v_call: TRBV27; j_call: TRBJ2-1; d_call: TRBD1; cdr3_nt: TGTGCCAGCAGTGCTGGGACAGGGGGAAACTACAATGAGCAGTTCTTC; cdr3_aa: CASSAGTGGNYNEQFF
clone_size: .; v_call: TRBV7-3; j_call: TRBJ2-7; d_call: .; cdr3_nt: TGCGCCAGCAGCCAAACCACCTTTCGGGAAGGTTTCTACGAGCAGTACTTC; cdr3_aa: CASSQTTFREGFYEQYF
clone_size: .; v_call: TRBV7-9; j_call: TRBJ1-1; d_call: TRBD1; cdr3_nt: TGTGCCAGCAGCATAGCCGGCTACAGGGGGTATCAAGGCACTGAAGCTTTCTTT; cdr3_aa: CASSIAGYRGYQGTEAFF
clone_size: .; v_call: TRBV14; j_call: TRBJ2-1; d_call: .; cdr3_nt: TGTGCCAGCAGCCCACGTCCCCAGGACAATGAGCAGTTCTTC; cdr3_aa: CASSPRPQDNEQFF
clone_size: .; v_call: TRBV5-1; j_call: TRBJ2-4; d_call: .; cdr3_nt: TGCGCCAGCAGCGCTGGGGGCCAGGGACTAATCAAAAACATTCAGTACTTC; cdr3_aa: CASSAGGQGLIKNIQYF
clone_size: .; v_call: TRBV7-2; j_call: TRBJ2-5; d_call: .; cdr3_nt: TGTGCCAGCAGCTCTTTCGGCAGGGAAGAGACCCAGTACTTC; cdr3_aa: CASSSFGREETQYF
clone_size: few; v_call: TRBV19; j_call: TRBJ2-1; d_call: TRBD2; cdr3_nt: TGTGCCAGTAGTATTACCGGGAGTCGGGGGGGGGTTGAGCAGTTCTTC; cdr3_aa: CASSITGSRGGVEQFF
clone_size: .; v_call: TRBV28; j_call: TRBJ2-7; d_call: .; cdr3_nt: TGTGCCAGCAAGGAGAGAACCAACGAGCAGTACTTC; cdr3_aa: CASKERTNEQYF
clone_size: few; v_call: TRBV7-9; j_call: TRBJ2-7; d_call: .; cdr3_nt: TGTGCCAGCAGATCGACAGGTGACGAGCAGTACTTC; cdr3_aa: CASRSTGDEQYF
clone_size: .; v_call: TRBV7-9; j_call: TRBJ1-2; d_call: .; cdr3_nt: TGTGCCAGCAGCTTAGACAACAGGCACCTGTATGGTGGCTACACCTTC; cdr3_aa: CASSLDNRHLYGGYTF